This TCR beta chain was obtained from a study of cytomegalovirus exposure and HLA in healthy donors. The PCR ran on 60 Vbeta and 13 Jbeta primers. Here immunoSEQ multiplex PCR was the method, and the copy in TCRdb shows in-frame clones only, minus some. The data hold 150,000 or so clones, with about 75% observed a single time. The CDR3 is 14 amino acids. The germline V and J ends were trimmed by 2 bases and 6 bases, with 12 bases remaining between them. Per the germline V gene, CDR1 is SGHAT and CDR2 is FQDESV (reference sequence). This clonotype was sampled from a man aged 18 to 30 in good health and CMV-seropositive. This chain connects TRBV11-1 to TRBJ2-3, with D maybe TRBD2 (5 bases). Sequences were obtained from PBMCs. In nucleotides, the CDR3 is TGTGCCAGCAGCTTAAGGCGGGCGGCGGATACGCAGTATTTT. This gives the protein CASSLRRAADTQYF.